The present T cell receptor beta chain was sequenced within a study of human T cells and chemical hapten exposure. Study-wide background: Alopecia universalis, totalis or areata was present in patients who were mostly female. Study observations and caveats: The immune response of these alopecia patients might not match healthy individuals'.

The CDR3 extends over 17 amino acids. CDR1 is SGHTA and CDR2 is FQGNSA in the germline V gene. Trimming left V 1 base short and J 0 bases short, with 16 bases between. Time point here: patch test 3, about 24 weeks after DPC sensitization. Treatment noted: therapeutic diphenylcyclopropenone sensitization with weekly scalp DPC. This clonotype occurred a few times. The antigen is unknown. MiXCR was run by TCRdb on the RACE reads, yielding one entry per CDR3 protein. The table includes about 160,000 distinct CDR3 sequences, 28% detected once. This sequence originates from a woman aged 18 to 35 with alopecia areata. Some clones in this sample may be carry-over from other donors' samples. The chain carries TRBV7-2 and TRBJ2-7; D unresolved. The material was whole blood, obtained in connection with sensitization to the hapten diphenylcyclopropenone (DPC). The CDR3 DNA is TGTGCCAGCAGCTTAGTTATCGGCGTCGGTAGCTCCTACGAGCAGTACTTC. Translating gives CASSLVIGVGSSYEQYF.